One sample yielded the 10 T cell receptor beta chains listed below, sequenced in a study of CD8 T cells in ankylosing spondylitis. TCRdb called the 5' RACE reads again in MiXCR, with one record for every CDR3 protein. This table has 84,000 or so distinct CDR3 sequences, under 30% appearing once. Sequenced input: blood, either unsorted or a sorted T cell fraction (not recorded which). The receptors stem from a male donor with ankylosing spondylitis or in good health (not recorded which).

A remark on this clonotype: One end of the junction does not line up with germline, which may come from a read error. The chain employs TRBV6-1 and TRBJ2-5; 7 positions agree with TRBD2. The germline gives CDR1 MNHNS, CDR2 SASEGT. The CDR3 has 15 amino acids. The CDR3 loop reads CASSLRRGSQGTQYF. Written as DNA, the CDR3 is TGTGCCAGCAGTCTCCGGCGGGGGTCCCAAGGGACCCAGTACTTC.

The chain joins TRBV20-1 to TRBJ2-5; 11 bases align to TRBD2. The CDR3 spans 14 residues. Losses at the gene ends were 5 bases for V and 5 bases for J; bases not matched to a gene: 7. Per germline, CDR1 DFQATT and CDR2 SNEGSKA (reference sequence). The CDR3 loop is CSAEMTSGTETQYF. Here the CDR3 DNA reads TGCAGTGCTGAGATGACTAGCGGGACCGAGACCCAGTACTTC.

This clonotype was picked up many times. The rearrangement joins TRBV20-1 to TRBJ2-7, with a tentative D call TRBD2 (6 bases). Germline CDR1 and CDR2: DFQATT and SNEGSKA (reference sequence). This CDR3 region has 13 residues. V shed 6 bases and J shed 1 base, with 13 bases lying between them. In DNA form, the CDR3 reads TGCAGTGCCGGAGGGTGGGGTTCCTACGAGCAGTACTTC. Translated: CSAGGWGSYEQYF.

The chain links TRBV12-3 or TRBV12-4 to TRBJ1-1; D is unclear. V lost 4 bases and J 4 bases, leaving 7 bases between the germline ends. The CDR3 totals 12 residues. The CDR3 loop is CASSYQATEAFF. CDR3 coding DNA: TGTGCCAGCAGTTACCAGGCCACTGAAGCTTTCTTT.

CDR3 in DNA: TGTGCCAGCAAGAGATCGACAGATACGCAGTATTTT. As protein: CASKRSTDTQYF. This chain connects TRBV2 to TRBJ2-3, with D unclear. Germline V gene sequence: CDR1 SNHLY, CDR2 FYNNEI. The CDR3 contains 12 residues. Trimming stripped 7 bases from V and 3 bases from J, with 8 bases between.

The V call is TRBV18, the J call TRBJ2-1; the match to TRBD1 covers 7 bases. V lost 4 bases to trimming and J lost 3 bases; unmatched junction nucleotides: 9. The CDR3 runs 16 residues. Germline V lookup: CDR1 KGHSH, CDR2 LQKENI. The CDR3 here is CASSREQGIRYNEQFF. DNA for the CDR3: TGTGCCAGCTCACGGGAACAGGGGATCCGCTACAATGAGCAGTTCTTC.

Only a few counts were recorded for this clonotype. The chain couples TRBV11-1 to TRBJ2-5, with D possibly TRBD1 on 6 matching bases. V was shortened by 5 bases and J by 1 base, with 11 bases between the two germline ends. Germline loops: CDR1 SGHAT, CDR2 FQDESV (reference sequence). The CDR3 is 14 amino acids. CDR3 bases: TGTGCCAGCAGCCTCGGGACACTCCAAGAGACCCAGTACTTC. This sequence encodes CASSLGTLQETQYF.

J is TRBJ2-1 and V is TRBV2; D possibly matches TRBD1 or TRBD2 (5 bases each). Looked up from germline, CDR1 is SNHLY and CDR2 is FYNNEI. With 7 bases removed from V and 5 bases from J, the gap between germline ends came to 6 bases. The CDR3 spans 11 residues. This chain's CDR3 is CASMGDNEQFF. The DNA for the CDR3 is TGTGCCAGCATGGGGGACAATGAGCAGTTCTTC.

This clonotype was picked up many times. The CDR3 loop is CASSSDSPGDEQFF. DNA of the CDR3: TGCGCCAGCAGCTCTGACTCACCAGGCGATGAGCAGTTCTTC. The chain joins TRBV5-1 to TRBJ2-1, with D hard to call. This CDR3 comprises 14 residues. Germline CDR1 SGHRS, CDR2 YFSETQ. The V end lost 3 bases, the J end lost 8 bases, and 15 bases lay between the germline ends.

This clonotype was observed a handful of times. The chain combines TRBV29-1 with TRBJ2-1; D remains ambiguous. In germline, CDR1 is SQVTM, CDR2 ANQGSEA. CDR3 size: 13 residues. The ends were cut back, 5 bases at V and 4 bases at J, with 12 bases in the middle. The CDR3, as DNA: TGCAGCGTTTTAGTGTCAACTTACAATGAGCAGTTCTTC. Protein product: CSVLVSTYNEQFF.